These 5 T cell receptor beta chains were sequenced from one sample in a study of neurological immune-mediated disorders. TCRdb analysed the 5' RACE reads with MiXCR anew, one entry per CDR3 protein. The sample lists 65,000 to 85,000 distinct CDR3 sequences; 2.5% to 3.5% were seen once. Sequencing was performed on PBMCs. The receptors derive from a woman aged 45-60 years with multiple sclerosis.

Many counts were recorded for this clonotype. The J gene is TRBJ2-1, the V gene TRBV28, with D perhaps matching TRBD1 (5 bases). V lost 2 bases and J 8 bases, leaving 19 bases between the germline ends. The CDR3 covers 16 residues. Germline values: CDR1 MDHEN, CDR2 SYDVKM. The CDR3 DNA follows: TGTGCCAGCAGTTTAGACGACAGTCTCCCAGGGCATGAGCAGTTCTTC. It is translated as CASSLDDSLPGHEQFF.

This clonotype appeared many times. The CDR3 DNA reads TGTGCCAGCAGCTTAGGTATTGGCGGGGGTGAGCAGTTCTTC. Translated, it gives CASSLGIGGGEQFF. The rearrangement joins TRBV7-3 to TRBJ2-1; TRBD2 matches at 7 bases. The CDR3 loop spans 14 amino acids. Trimming at V came to 2 bases and at J to 9 bases, leaving 7 bases not matched to a gene. Germline lookup yields CDR1 SGHTA and CDR2 FQGTGA.

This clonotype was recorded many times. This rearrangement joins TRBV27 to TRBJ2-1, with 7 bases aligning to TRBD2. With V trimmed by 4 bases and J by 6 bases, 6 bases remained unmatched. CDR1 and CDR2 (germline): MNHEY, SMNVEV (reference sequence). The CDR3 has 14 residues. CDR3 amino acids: CASSSPPGGNEQFF. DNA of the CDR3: TGTGCCAGCAGTTCCCCGCCGGGGGGCAATGAGCAGTTCTTC.

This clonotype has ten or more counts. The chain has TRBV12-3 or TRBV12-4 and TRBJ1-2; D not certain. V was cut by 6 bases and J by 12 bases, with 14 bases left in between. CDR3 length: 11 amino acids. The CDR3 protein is CASRTSGLDTF. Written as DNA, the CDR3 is TGTGCCAGCAGAACTTCAGGCCTTGACACCTTC.

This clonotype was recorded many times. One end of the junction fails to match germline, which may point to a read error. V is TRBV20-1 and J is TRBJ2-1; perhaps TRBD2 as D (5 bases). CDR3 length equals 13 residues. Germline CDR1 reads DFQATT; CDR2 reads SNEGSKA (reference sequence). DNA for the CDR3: TGCAGTGCTAGGACGATCGCGAGCGGACCCGCGGTCTTC. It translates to CSARTIASGPAVF.